This T cell receptor (beta chain) was sequenced for a study of blood T cells in healthy people across ages. Whole-study findings and limits: Unsorted PBMCs ruled out conclusive naive versus antigen-experienced comparison.

This clonotype was found many times. Its antigen is not identified. CDR1 and CDR2 from the germline V gene are SGHTA and FQGNSA. This CDR3 spans 18 amino acids. V was pared by 1 base and J by 5 bases, with 10 bases of the junction left unmatched. Combining a sample-barcoded 5' primer with a J-beta primer mix, a second PCR ran for roughly 6 to 11 cycles. From the 5' RACE reads, TCRdb called clonotypes with MiXCR, one entry per CDR3 protein. Of around 400,000 distinct CDR3 sequences listed, approximately 51% are singletons. The clonotype was recovered from a man between 60 and 70 years old in good health. V and J are TRBV7-2 and TRBJ2-5; 13 nucleotides agree with TRBD2. Sequenced material: blood. CDR3 in amino acids: CASSLVVTSGRGWETQYF. CDR3 in DNA: TGTGCCAGCAGCTTAGTGGTTACTAGCGGGAGGGGTTGGGAGACCCAGTACTTC.